The clone carrying this T cell receptor (beta chain) showed up many times. The antigen remains undetermined. Lactation, pregnancy, other autoimmune disease or uncontrolled infection excluded patients. Clinical symptoms, serum thyroxine and TRAb, thyroid ultrasound and orbital computed tomography were used for the diagnoses. Fresh 10 ml peripheral blood yielded PBMCs. TCR beta CDR3 sequences were amplified from RNA transcripts. The HTBI primer set served for first-round RT-PCR of the TCR CDR3. TCRdb re-derived calls from the multiplex PCR reads in MiXCR, one entry per CDR3 protein. The sample contains approximately 630,000 distinct CDR3 sequences, 16% of which appear only once. The CDR3 covers 11 residues. V lost 3 bases and J 7 bases, leaving 5 bases between the germline ends. The sample comes from a study of T cells in Graves' hyperthyroidism and ophthalmopathy. Broader study findings: The majority of expanded thyroid clonotypes above 0.001 also appeared in blood.

Material for sequencing was blood. The chain joins TRBV12-3 or TRBV12-4 to TRBJ2-3; D is uncertain. This sequence originates from a woman in her 30s with Graves' hyperthyroidism. CDR3 sequence: CASSFGNTQYF. The CDR3 DNA sequence: TGTGCCAGCAGTTTTGGGAATACGCAGTATTTT.